The next 8 T cell receptor beta chains were all read from a single sample in a study of shared clonotypes between healthy human individuals. Here immunoSEQ multiplex PCR was the method, and the copy in TCRdb shows in-frame clones only, minus some. The sample lists some 1.4 million clones, around 97% occurring once. Sequenced: naive CD4+ T cells sorted from blood. Subset specified: CD45RA+ positively selected. These receptor sequences come from a man aged 25-40 years in good health.

The chain uses TRBV5-1 and TRBJ1-2; D unresolved. Germline CDR1 reads SGHRS; CDR2 reads YFSETQ. Between the trimmed V and J ends, which lost 0 bases and 0 bases, there was a span of 6 bases. CDR3 length: 14 residues. CDR3 in amino acids: CASSLGGPNYGYTF. The DNA of the CDR3 is TGCGCCAGCAGCTTGGGGGGTCCTAACTATGGCTACACCTTC. Drawing the rest from reference TRBV5-1 and TRBJ1-2, the complete variable domain is KAGVTQTPRYLIKTRGQQVTLSCSPISGHRSVSWYQQTPGQGLQFLFEYFSETQRNKGNFPGRFSGRQFSNSRSEMNVSTLELGDSALYLCASSLGGPNYGYTFGSGTRLTVV.

Points on this clone: Sequence at one end of the junction differs from germline and may be a read error. This chain uses TRBV10-3 with TRBJ2-3; 8 bases agree with TRBD2. The germline gives CDR1 ENHRY, CDR2 SYGVKD. CDR3 length: 13 amino acids. This chain's CDR3 is CAITERELDTQYF. DNA for the CDR3: TGTGCCATCACTGAGCGGGAGTTAGATACGCAGTATTTT.

The rearrangement links TRBV12-2 to TRBJ1-2; TRBD1 is the table's D call and was not checked against the DNA. TRBV12-2 is designated a pseudogene. There are 14 residues in the CDR3. The CDR3 protein is CASRKTGGNYGYTF. The CDR3 nucleotides are TGTGCAAGTCGCAAGACAGGGGGGAACTATGGCTACACCTTC.

The chain is built from TRBV18 and TRBJ1-1; no definite D call. Germline lookup yields CDR1 KGHSH and CDR2 LQKENI. Deletions cut 0 bases from V and 3 bases from J, with 11 bases between. This CDR3 spans 15 amino acids. CDR3 sequence reads: CASSPPDSWDTEAFF. DNA of the CDR3: TGTGCCAGCTCACCACCCGACTCGTGGGACACTGAAGCTTTCTTT.

The V call is TRBV7-3, the J call TRBJ2-3, with 13 bases matching TRBD2. In germline, CDR1 is SGHTA, CDR2 FQGTGA. Trimming took 8 bases from V and 4 from J; bases not matched to a gene: 9. The CDR3 consists of 16 residues. The CDR3 loop reads CASLVRTSGSSDTQYF. DNA for the CDR3: TGTGCCAGCCTAGTGAGGACTAGCGGGAGCTCAGATACGCAGTATTTT.

In this sample, this clone turned up once. The rearrangement joins TRBV29-1 to TRBJ2-2; tentative D call: TRBD1 (6 bases). V dropped 1 base and J dropped 4 bases, with 10 bases sitting between them. CDR3 length: 14 residues. Germline-derived CDR1 and CDR2 are SQVTM and ANQGSEA. DNA of the CDR3: TGCAGCGTTGAAGTAGAAGGGGGCACCGGGGAGCTGTTTTTT. Protein: CSVEVEGGTGELFF.

DNA for the CDR3: TGTGCCAGCTCGGACAGCGGGGAGCTGTTTTTT. Its translation is CASSDSGELFF. This chain joins TRBV2 and TRBJ2-2; D is possibly TRBD1 (6 bases). Germline values: CDR1 SNHLY, CDR2 FYNNEI. This CDR3 is built from 11 residues. V was shortened by 8 bases and J by 7 bases, with 8 bases between the two germline ends.

This chain joins TRBV5-1 and TRBJ2-3, with 7 nucleotides matching TRBD2. CDR1 and CDR2 from the germline V gene are SGHRS and YFSETQ. This CDR3 region has 16 residues. The J segment lost 6 bases and the V segment lost 0 bases, leaving 10 bases of the junction unmatched. CDR3 sequence reads: CASSLGTRGFTDTQYF. CDR3 sequence (DNA): TGCGCCAGCAGCTTGGGGACTAGAGGGTTCACGGATACGCAGTATTTT.